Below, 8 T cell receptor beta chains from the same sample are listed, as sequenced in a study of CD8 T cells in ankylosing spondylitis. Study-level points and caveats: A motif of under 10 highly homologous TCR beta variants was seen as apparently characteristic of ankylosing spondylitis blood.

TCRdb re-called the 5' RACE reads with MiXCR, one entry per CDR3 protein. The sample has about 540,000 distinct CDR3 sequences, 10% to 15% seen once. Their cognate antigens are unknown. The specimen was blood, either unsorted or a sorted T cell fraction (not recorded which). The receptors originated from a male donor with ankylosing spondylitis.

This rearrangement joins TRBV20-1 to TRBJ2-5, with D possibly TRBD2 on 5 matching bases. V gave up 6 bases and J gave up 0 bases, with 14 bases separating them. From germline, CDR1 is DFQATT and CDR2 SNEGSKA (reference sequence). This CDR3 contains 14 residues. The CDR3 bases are TGCAGTGCCAGCACGGAGGTTTACCAAGAGACCCAGTACTTC. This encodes CSASTEVYQETQYF.

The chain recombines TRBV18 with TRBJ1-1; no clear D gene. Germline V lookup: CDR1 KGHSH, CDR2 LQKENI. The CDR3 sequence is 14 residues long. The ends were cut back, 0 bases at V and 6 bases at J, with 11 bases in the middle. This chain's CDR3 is CASSPPGQKSEAFF. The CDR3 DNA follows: TGTGCCAGCTCACCACCGGGCCAAAAGTCTGAAGCTTTCTTT. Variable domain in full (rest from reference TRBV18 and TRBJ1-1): NAGVMQNPRHLVRRRGQEARLRCSPMKGHSHVYWYRQLPEEGLKFMVYLQKENIIDESGMPKERFSAEFPKEGPSILRIQQVVRGDSAAYFCASSPPGQKSEAFFGQGTRLTVV.

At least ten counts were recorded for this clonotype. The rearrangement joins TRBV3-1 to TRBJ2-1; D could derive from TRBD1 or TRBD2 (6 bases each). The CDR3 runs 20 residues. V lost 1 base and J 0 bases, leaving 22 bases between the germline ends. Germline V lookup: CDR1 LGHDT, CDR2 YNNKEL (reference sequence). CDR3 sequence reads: CASSQGFGGDSRSSYNEQFF. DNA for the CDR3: TGTGCCAGCAGCCAAGGGTTCGGGGGCGATTCGAGGAGCTCCTACAATGAGCAGTTCTTC.

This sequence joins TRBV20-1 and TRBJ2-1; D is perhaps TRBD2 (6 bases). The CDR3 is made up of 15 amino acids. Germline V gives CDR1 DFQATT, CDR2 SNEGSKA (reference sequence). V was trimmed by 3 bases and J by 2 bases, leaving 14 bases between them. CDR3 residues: CSASRFGGTYNEQFF. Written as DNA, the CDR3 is TGCAGTGCTAGTCGTTTCGGAGGGACCTACAATGAGCAGTTCTTC.

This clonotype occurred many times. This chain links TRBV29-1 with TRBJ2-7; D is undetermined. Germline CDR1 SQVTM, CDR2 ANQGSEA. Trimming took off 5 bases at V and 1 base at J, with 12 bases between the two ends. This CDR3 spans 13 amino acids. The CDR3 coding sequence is TGCAGCGTTTCCCTTCTCGCTTCCTACGAGCAGTACTTC. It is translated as CSVSLLASYEQYF.

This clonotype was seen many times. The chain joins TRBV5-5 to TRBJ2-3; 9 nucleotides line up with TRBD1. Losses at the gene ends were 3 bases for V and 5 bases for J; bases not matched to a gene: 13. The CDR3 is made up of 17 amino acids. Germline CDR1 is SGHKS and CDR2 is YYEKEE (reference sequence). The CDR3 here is CASSSRQGGSLQDTQYF. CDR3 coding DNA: TGTGCCAGCAGCTCGAGACAGGGGGGGTCTTTACAAGATACGCAGTATTTT.

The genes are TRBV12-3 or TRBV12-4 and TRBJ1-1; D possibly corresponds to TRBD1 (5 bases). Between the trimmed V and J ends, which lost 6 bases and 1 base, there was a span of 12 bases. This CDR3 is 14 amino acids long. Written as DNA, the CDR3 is TGTGCCAGCAGAACGACCACAGGGAACACTGAAGCTTTCTTT. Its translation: CASRTTTGNTEAFF.

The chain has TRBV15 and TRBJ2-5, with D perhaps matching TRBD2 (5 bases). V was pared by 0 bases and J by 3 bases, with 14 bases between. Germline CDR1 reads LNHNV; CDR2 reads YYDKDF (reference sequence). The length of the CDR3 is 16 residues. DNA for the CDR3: TGTGCCACCAGCAGAGATATTGGGCGGGCGGAAGAGACCCAGTACTTC. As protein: CATSRDIGRAEETQYF.